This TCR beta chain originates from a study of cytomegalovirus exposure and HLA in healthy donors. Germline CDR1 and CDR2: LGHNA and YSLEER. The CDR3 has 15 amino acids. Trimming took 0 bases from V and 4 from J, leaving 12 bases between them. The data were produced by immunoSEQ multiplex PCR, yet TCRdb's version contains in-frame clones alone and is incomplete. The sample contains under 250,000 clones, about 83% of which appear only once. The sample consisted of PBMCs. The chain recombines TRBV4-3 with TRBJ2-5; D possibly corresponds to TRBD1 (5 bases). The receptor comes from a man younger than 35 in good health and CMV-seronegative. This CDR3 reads CASSQDRRGRETQYF. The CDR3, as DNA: TGCGCCAGCAGCCAAGATCGAAGGGGCCGAGAGACCCAGTACTTC.